This T cell receptor (beta chain) was identified during a study of blood T cell repertoires in COVID-19. Some clones are missing from TCRdb's copy, which holds only in-frame ones; the method was immunoSEQ multiplex PCR. The table includes around 250,000 clones, around 90% detected once. The germline V gene encodes CDR1 GTSNPN and CDR2 SVGIG (reference sequence). The CDR3 is made up of 12 amino acids. The V gene end was trimmed by 2 bases and the J gene end by 10 bases; junction bases not matched to a gene: 5. In assigning cohorts, the study relied on participant-reported clinical history. As to this clone: Different DNA sequences within this sample yield the same CDR3.

This chain links TRBV30 with TRBJ1-1; TRBD1 aligns across 9 bases. The clonotype was recovered from a woman aged 40 to 50 who had been exposed to COVID-19. Sequencing used PBMCs or T cells enriched from blood (not recorded which). This CDR3 reads CAWSKGQGRAFF. CDR3 sequence (DNA): TGTGCCTGGAGTAAGGGACAGGGTAGAGCTTTCTTT.